Listed below are T cell receptor beta chains from one sample, sequenced in a study of neoadjuvant anti-PD-1 for oral cavity cancer. Measured with immunoSEQ multiplex PCR; TCRdb has only the in-frame clones, and not every one. The data contain around 13,000 clones, about three fifths of them singletons. The sample here was PBMCs, taken before nivolumab (anti-PD-1) treatment. The receptors shown here come from a person aged 40 to 85 with oral cavity squamous cell carcinoma. Both conserved end residues are part of each CDR3. The D gene is left open where the match is weak. Rows may omit the clone size; those that give it use once, few, many or a size class.

>medium-sized|TRBJ2-1|TRBD2|TRBV2
TGTGCCAGCAATGGGGGGGACGGAGCCACCTTTGAGCAGTTCTTC
CASNGGDGATFEQFF
>-|TRBJ1-1|-|TRBV29-1
TGCAGCGTTTCCCGGACGGTAATGAACACTGAAGCTTTCTTT
CSVSRTVMNTEAFF
>-|TRBJ2-2|-|TRBV7-6
TGTGCCAGCAGCTTTACCAGCGACAACACCGGGGAGCTGTTTTTT
CASSFTSDNTGELFF
>once|TRBJ1-1|-|TRBV27
TGTGCCAGCAGCCCCCCCGGACGGGAGGTTGAAGCTTTCTTT
CASSPPGREVEAFF
>-|TRBJ1-5|-|TRBV6-1
TGTGCCAGCAGCGGAGGACGGAGCAATCAGCCCCAGCATTTT
CASSGGRSNQPQHF
>-|TRBJ1-5|-|TRBV2
TGTGCCAGCAGTGAATCTACGGGTAGGCAGCCCCAGCATTTT
CASSESTGRQPQHF
>-|TRBJ1-5|TRBD1|TRBV19
TGTGCCAGTAGTATGTCCCTCCCAGGGGGAGGGCAGCCCCAGCATTTT
CASSMSLPGGGQPQHF
>-|TRBJ2-6|TRBD1|TRBV6-1
TGTGCCAGCAGTGAATTTCAGGGGGCTGGGGCCAACGTCCTGACTTTC
CASSEFQGAGANVLTF
>-|TRBJ1-1|-|TRBV5-4
TGTGCCAGCAGCCCTCGGGTAGGCGACACTGAAGCTTTCTTT
CASSPRVGDTEAFF
>-|TRBJ2-7|-|TRBV7-9
TGTGCCAGCAGCCTTACTAGAGTAAACGAGCAGTACTTC
CASSLTRVNEQYF
>-|TRBJ1-2|-|TRBV5-4
TGTGCCAGCAGCTCCCAACGCCTGAAGGACAACTATGGCTACACCTTC
CASSSQRLKDNYGYTF
>few|TRBJ2-2|-|TRBV18
TGTGCCAGCTCACCGGTCGGAGGGGGCGGCGGGGAGCTGTTTTTT
CASSPVGGGGGELFF
>once|TRBJ2-1|-|TRBV2
TGTGCCACCTCACCCCAGGGTAGCGCCTACAATGAGCAGTTCTTC
CATSPQGSAYNEQFF
>-|TRBJ2-5|-|TRBV15
TGTGCCACCAGCAGAGGAGGAGCCCAAGAGACCCAGTACTTC
CATSRGGAQETQYF
>-|TRBJ1-3|-|TRBV4-1
TGCGCCAGCAGCCAAGTTGCGGGCCCCTCTGGAAACACCATATATTTT
CASSQVAGPSGNTIYF
>-|TRBJ2-1|TRBD2|TRBV11-2
TGTGCCAGCAGCTCCCGGGGACTAGGTCGGGTTTCGGGCAATGAGCAGTTCTTC
CASSSRGLGRVSGNEQFF
>-|TRBJ2-7|TRBD2|TRBV4-1
TGCGCCAGCAGCACTCAAGGTCCAGCGGGAGTCAACGAGCAGTACTTC
CASSTQGPAGVNEQYF
>few|TRBJ1-1|-|TRBV6-5
TGTGCCAGCAGTTACTCCCAGGGCACTGAAGCTTTCTTT
CASSYSQGTEAFF